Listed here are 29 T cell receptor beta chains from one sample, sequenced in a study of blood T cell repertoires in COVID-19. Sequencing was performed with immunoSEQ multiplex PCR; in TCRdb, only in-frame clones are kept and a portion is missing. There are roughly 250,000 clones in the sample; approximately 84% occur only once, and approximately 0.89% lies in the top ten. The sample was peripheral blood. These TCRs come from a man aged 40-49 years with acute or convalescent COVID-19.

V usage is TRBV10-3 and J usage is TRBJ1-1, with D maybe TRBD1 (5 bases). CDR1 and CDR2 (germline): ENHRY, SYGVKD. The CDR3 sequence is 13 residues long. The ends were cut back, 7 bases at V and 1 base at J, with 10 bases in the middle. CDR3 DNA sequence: TGTGCCATCAAATTTCAGGGGAACACTGAAGCTTTCTTT. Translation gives CAIKFQGNTEAFF.

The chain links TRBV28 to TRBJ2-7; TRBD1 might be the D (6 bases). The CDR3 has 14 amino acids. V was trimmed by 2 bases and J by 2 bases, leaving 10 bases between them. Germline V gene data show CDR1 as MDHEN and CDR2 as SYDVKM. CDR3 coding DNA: TGTGCCAGCAGTTTAGGGGGCCCTCCCTACGAGCAGTACTTC. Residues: CASSLGGPPYEQYF.

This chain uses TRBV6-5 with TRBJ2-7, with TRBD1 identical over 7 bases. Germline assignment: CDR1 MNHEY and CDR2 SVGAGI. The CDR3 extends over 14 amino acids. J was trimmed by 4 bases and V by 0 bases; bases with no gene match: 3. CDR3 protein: CASSYSTGLYEQYF. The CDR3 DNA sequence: TGTGCCAGCAGTTACTCGACAGGGTTGTACGAGCAGTACTTC.

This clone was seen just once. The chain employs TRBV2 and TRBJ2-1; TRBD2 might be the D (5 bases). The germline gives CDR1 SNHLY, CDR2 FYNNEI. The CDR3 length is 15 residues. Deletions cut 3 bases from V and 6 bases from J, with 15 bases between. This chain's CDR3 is CASSEGLLAGNEQFF. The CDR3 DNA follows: TGTGCCAGCAGTGAGGGTCTCCTTGCGGGCAATGAGCAGTTCTTC.

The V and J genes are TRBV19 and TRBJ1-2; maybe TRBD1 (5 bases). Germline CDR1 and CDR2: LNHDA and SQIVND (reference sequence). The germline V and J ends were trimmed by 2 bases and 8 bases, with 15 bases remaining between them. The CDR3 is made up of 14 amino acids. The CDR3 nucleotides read TGTGCCAGTAGTATACTGACGGACGGACAAGGCTACACCTTC. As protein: CASSILTDGQGYTF.

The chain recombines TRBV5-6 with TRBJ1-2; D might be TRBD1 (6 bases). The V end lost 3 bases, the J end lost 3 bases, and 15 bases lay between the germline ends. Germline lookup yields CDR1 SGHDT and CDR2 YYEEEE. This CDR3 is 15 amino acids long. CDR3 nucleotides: TGTGCCAGCAGCTATGGACAGCAGTTTCACTATGGCTACACCTTC. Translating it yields CASSYGQQFHYGYTF.

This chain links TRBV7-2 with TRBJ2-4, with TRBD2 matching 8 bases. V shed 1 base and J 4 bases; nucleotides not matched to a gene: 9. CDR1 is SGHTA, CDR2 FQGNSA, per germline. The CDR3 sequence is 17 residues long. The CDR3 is CASSLDGGGPGKNIQYF. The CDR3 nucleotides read TGTGCCAGCAGCTTAGACGGCGGGGGGCCGGGAAAAAACATTCAGTACTTC.

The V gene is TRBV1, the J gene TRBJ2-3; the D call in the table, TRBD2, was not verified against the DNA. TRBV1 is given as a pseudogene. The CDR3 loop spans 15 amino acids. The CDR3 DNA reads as TGCACCAGCAGGCTCCGGGGAAAAGCCACAGATACGCAGTATTTT. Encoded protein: CTSRLRGKATDTQYF.

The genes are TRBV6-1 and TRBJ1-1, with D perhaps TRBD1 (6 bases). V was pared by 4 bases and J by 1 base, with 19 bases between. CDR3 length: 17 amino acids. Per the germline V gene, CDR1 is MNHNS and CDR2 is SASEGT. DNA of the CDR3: TGTGCCAGCAGTGCCCGGGGGGGGGCACACTCGAACACTGAAGCTTTCTTT. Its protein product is CASSARGGAHSNTEAFF.

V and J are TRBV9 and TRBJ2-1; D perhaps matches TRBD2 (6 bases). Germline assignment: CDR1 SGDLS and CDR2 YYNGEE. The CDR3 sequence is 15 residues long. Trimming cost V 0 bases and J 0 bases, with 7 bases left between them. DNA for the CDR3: TGTGCCAGCAGCGTAGATAGCGGCTCCTACAATGAGCAGTTCTTC. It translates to CASSVDSGSYNEQFF.

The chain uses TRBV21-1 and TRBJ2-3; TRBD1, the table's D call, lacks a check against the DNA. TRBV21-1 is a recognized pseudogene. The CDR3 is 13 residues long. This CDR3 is CATLEGATDTQYF. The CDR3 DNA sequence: TGTGCCACCCTTGAGGGGGCTACAGATACGCAGTATTTT.

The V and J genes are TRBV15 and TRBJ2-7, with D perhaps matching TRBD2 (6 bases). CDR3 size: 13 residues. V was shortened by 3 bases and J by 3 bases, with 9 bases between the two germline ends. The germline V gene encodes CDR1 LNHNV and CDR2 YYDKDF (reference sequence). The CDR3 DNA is TGTGCCACCAGCAGGGGGGGAATCTACGAGCAGTACTTC. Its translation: CATSRGGIYEQYF.

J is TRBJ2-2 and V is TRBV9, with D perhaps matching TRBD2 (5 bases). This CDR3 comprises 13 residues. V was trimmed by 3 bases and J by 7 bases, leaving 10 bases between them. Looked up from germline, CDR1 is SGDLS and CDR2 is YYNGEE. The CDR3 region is CASSASSNGELFF. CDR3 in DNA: TGTGCCAGCAGCGCTAGCTCGAACGGGGAGCTGTTTTTT.

DNA of the CDR3: TGTGCCAGCAGCGCGGGGACAGTATACGAGCAGTACTTC. Translating it yields CASSAGTVYEQYF. This rearrangement joins TRBV5-4 to TRBJ2-7; tentatively, D is TRBD1 (7 bases). V was pared by 4 bases and J by 4 bases, with 12 bases between. The CDR3 consists of 13 residues. Germline CDR1 SGHNT, CDR2 YYREEE (reference sequence).

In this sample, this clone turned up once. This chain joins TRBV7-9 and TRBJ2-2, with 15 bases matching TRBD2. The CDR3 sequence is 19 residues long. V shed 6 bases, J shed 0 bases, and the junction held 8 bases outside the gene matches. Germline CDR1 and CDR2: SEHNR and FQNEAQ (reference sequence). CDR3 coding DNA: TGTGCCAGCAGTCGCTCCGGACTAGCGGGGGGGTCGAACACCGGGGAGCTGTTTTTT. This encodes CASSRSGLAGGSNTGELFF.

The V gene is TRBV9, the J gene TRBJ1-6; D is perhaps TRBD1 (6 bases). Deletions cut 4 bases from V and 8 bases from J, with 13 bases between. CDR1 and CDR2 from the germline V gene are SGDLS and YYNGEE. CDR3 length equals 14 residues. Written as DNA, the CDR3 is TGTGCCAGCAGCCCACAGGGAATGGATTCACCCCTCCACTTT. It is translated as CASSPQGMDSPLHF.

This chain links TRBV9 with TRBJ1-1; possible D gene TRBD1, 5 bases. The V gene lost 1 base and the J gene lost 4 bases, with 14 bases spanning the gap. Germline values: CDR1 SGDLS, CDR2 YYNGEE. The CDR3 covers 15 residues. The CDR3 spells CASSVTPGSGTEAFF. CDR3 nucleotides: TGTGCCAGCAGCGTAACCCCAGGGTCGGGCACTGAAGCTTTCTTT.

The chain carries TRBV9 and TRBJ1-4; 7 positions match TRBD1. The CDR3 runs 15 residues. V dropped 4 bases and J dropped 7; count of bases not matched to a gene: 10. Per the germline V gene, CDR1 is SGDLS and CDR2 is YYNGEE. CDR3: CASSLLPGGGEKLFF. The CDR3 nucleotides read TGTGCCAGCAGCCTTCTCCCAGGGGGTGGTGAAAAACTGTTTTTT. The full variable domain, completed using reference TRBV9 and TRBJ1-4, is DSGVTQTPKHLITATGQRVTLRCSPRSGDLSVYWYQQSLDQGLQFLIQYYNGEERAKGNILERFSAQQFPDLHSELNLSSLELGDSALYFCASSLLPGGGEKLFFGSGTQLSVL.

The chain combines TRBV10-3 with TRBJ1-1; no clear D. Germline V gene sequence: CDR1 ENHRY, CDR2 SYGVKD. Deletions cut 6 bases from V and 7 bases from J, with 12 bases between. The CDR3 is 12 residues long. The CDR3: CAISRTKDEAFF. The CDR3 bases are TGTGCCATCAGCCGGACTAAAGATGAAGCTTTCTTT.

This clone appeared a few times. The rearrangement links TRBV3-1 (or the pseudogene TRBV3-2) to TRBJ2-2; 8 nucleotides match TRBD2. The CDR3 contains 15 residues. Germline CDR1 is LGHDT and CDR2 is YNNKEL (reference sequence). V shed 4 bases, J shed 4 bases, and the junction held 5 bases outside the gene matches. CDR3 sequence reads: CASSRGGGSTGELFF. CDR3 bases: TGTGCCAGCAGCCGGGGCGGGGGGAGCACCGGGGAGCTGTTTTTT.

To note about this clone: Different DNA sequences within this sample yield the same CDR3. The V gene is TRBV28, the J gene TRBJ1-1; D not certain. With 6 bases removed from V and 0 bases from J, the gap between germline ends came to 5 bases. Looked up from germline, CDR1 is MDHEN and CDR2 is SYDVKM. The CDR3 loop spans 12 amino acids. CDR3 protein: CASSLLNTEAFF. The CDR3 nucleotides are TGTGCCAGCAGCTTGTTGAACACTGAAGCTTTCTTT.

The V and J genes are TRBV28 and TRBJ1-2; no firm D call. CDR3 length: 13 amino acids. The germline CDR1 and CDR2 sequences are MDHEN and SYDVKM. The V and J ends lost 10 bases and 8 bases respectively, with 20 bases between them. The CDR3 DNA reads TGTGCCATTTCCCTTATCAGGTCAGAAGGCTACACCTTC. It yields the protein CAISLIRSEGYTF.

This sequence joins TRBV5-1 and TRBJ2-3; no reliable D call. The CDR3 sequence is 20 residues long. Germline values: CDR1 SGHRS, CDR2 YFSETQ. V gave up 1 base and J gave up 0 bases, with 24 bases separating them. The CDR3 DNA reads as TGCGCCAGCAGCTTGTTCGCCAGGCACCCGACCATGGGTAGCACAGATACGCAGTATTTT. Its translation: CASSLFARHPTMGSTDTQYF. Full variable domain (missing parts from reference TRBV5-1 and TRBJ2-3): KAGVTQTPRYLIKTRGQQVTLSCSPISGHRSVSWYQQTPGQGLQFLFEYFSETQRNKGNFPGRFSGRQFSNSRSEMNVSTLELGDSALYLCASSLFARHPTMGSTDTQYFGPGTRLTVL.

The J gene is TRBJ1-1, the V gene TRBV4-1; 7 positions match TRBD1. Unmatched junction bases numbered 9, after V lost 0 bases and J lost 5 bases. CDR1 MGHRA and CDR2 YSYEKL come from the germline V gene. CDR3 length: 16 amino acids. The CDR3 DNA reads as TGCGCCAGCAGCCAAGATATTGGAAGGGGGCGGACTGAAGCTTTCTTT. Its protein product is CASSQDIGRGRTEAFF.

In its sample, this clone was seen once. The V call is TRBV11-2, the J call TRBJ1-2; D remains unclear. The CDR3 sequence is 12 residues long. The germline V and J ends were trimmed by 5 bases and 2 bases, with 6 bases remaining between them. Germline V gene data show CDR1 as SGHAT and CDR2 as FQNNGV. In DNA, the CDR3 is TGTGCCAGCAGCGGAGTGAACTATGGCTACACCTTC. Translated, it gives CASSGVNYGYTF. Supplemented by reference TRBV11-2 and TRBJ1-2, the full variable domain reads EAGVAQSPRYKIIEKRQSVAFWCNPISGHATLYWYQQILGQGPKLLIQFQNNGVVDDSQLPKDRFSAERLKGVDSTLKIQPAKLEDSAVYLCASSGVNYGYTFGSGTRLTVV.

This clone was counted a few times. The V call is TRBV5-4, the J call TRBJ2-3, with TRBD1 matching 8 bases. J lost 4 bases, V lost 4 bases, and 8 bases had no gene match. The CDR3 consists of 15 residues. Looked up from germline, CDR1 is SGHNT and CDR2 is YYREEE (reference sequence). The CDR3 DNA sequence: TGTGCCAGCAGCGAGCTGGGGACAGGCCCAGATACGCAGTATTTT. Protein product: CASSELGTGPDTQYF. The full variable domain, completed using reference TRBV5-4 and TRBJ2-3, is ETGVTQSPTHLIKTRGQQVTLRCSSQSGHNTVSWYQQALGQGPQFIFQYYREEENGRGNFPPRFSGLQFPNYSSELNVNALELDDSALYLCASSELGTGPDTQYFGPGTRLTVL.

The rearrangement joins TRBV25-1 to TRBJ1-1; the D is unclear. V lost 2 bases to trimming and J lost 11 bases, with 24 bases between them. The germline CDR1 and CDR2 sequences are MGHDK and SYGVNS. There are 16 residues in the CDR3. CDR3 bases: TGTGCCAGCAGTGAAGATAGCGCCTCACCCACTAGAAAGGCTTTCTTT. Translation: CASSEDSASPTRKAFF.

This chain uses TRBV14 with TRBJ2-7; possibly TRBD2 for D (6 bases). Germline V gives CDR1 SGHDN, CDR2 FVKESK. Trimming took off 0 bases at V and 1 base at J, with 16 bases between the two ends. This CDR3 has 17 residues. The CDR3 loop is CASSQESGGLRSYEQYF. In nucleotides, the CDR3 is TGTGCCAGCAGCCAAGAGAGTGGGGGACTTAGGTCCTACGAGCAGTACTTC.

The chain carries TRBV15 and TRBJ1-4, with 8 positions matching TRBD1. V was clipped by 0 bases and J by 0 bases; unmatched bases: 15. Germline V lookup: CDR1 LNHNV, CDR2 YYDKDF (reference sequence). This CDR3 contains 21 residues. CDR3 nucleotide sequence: TGTGCCACCAGCAGAGATGGAGGGACAGGCATAACAAAGGCAACTAATGAAAAACTGTTTTTT. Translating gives CATSRDGGTGITKATNEKLFF.